Listed below are T cell receptor beta chains from one sample, sequenced in a study of blood T cell repertoires in COVID-19. The protocol was immunoSEQ multiplex PCR, while the TCRdb copy is restricted to in-frame clones and leaves out a portion. The table lists approximately 330,000 clones, just over 85% of them singletons. Material: PBMCs or T cells enriched from blood (not recorded which). The receptors originated from a woman between 40 and 55 years old with acute COVID-19. Each CDR3 is given with its conserved first and last residue. The order of the fields is CDR3 protein, CDR3 DNA, V gene, D gene, J gene, clone size. The D gene is left open where the match is weak. Clone size is given for some rows only: seen once, a few or many times, or a class if the clone is expanded.

CDR3: CASSSGLETDTQYF
DNA: TGCGCCAGCAGCTCGGGACTGGAGACAGATACGCAGTATTTT
V: TRBV5-1
D: .
J: TRBJ2-3
size: .

CDR3: CASSVRWDSPGELFF
DNA: TGTGCCAGCAGTGTGAGATGGGACAGCCCCGGGGAGCTGTTTTTT
V: TRBV7-2
D: TRBD1
J: TRBJ2-2
size: once

CDR3: CASKRGAGTGSNQPQHF
DNA: TGTGCCAGTAAAAGGGGCGCCGGGACAGGGAGCAACCAGCCCCAGCATTTT
V: TRBV19
D: TRBD1
J: TRBJ1-5
size: once

CDR3: CASTSGDQPQHF
DNA: TGTGCCAGCACATCAGGGGATCAGCCCCAGCATTTT
V: TRBV28
D: .
J: TRBJ1-5
size: .

CDR3: CASSSSWRGSTDTQYF
DNA: TGTGCCAGCAGCTCGAGTTGGCGGGGGAGTACAGATACGCAGTATTTT
V: TRBV5-6
D: TRBD2
J: TRBJ2-3
size: .

CDR3: CASSETGTANEKLFF
DNA: TGTGCCAGTAGCGAAACCGGGACAGCAAATGAAAAACTGTTTTTT
V: TRBV19
D: TRBD1
J: TRBJ1-4
size: once

CDR3: CASSQRGNQPQHF
DNA: TGTGCCAGCAGCCAAAGAGGGAATCAGCCCCAGCATTTT
V: TRBV3-1/TRBV3-2
D: .
J: TRBJ1-5
size: .

CDR3: CASRPIGGGMSDTQYF
DNA: TGCGCCAGCCGGCCCATCGGCGGGGGCATGTCAGATACGCAGTATTTT
V: TRBV5-1
D: .
J: TRBJ2-3
size: .

CDR3: CASSLGQGDGYTF
DNA: TGTGCCAGCAGCTTAGGACAGGGGGATGGCTACACCTTC
V: TRBV7-9
D: TRBD1
J: TRBJ1-2
size: few

CDR3: CATSSWGGAYEQYF
DNA: TGTGCCACCAGCAGCTGGGGGGGAGCCTACGAGCAGTACTTC
V: TRBV15
D: TRBD2
J: TRBJ2-7
size: once

CDR3: CASRQGLGGELFF
DNA: TGTGCCAGCAGACAGGGTCTGGGCGGGGAGCTGTTTTTT
V: TRBV7-3
D: .
J: TRBJ2-2
size: .

CDR3: CASSLQTGPEKLFF
DNA: TGTGCCAGCAGCTTACAGACAGGTCCGGAAAAACTGTTTTTT
V: TRBV7-9
D: .
J: TRBJ1-4
size: .

CDR3: CASRERDRELFF
DNA: TGTGCCAGCAGAGAACGGGACAGGGAACTGTTTTTT
V: TRBV12-3/TRBV12-4
D: TRBD1
J: TRBJ1-4
size: .

CDR3: CASSQYSGRGTDTQYF
DNA: TGCGCCAGCAGCCAATATAGCGGGAGAGGCACAGATACGCAGTATTTT
V: TRBV4-3
D: TRBD2
J: TRBJ2-3
size: .

CDR3: CASSSTQGVSYEQYF
DNA: TGCGCCAGCAGCTCGACACAGGGCGTTTCCTACGAGCAGTACTTC
V: TRBV5-1
D: .
J: TRBJ2-7
size: .

CDR3: CASRNSGRASVDEQYF
DNA: TGTGCCAGCAGGAATAGCGGGAGGGCCTCGGTTGACGAGCAGTACTTC
V: TRBV28
D: TRBD2
J: TRBJ2-7
size: .

CDR3: CASSLSGGFAEAFF
DNA: TGTGCCAGCAGCCTATCGGGGGGTTTCGCTGAAGCTTTCTTT
V: TRBV3-1/TRBV3-2
D: .
J: TRBJ1-1
size: .

CDR3: CASSEGGRSYEQYF
DNA: TGTGCCAGCAGTGAGGGGGGACGGTCCTACGAGCAGTACTTC
V: TRBV6-1
D: .
J: TRBJ2-7
size: .

CDR3: CASSPLPVYGYTF
DNA: TGTGCCAGCAGCCCCCTACCGGTCTATGGCTACACCTTC
V: TRBV28
D: .
J: TRBJ1-2
size: .

CDR3: CASSLRLVETQYF
DNA: TGTGCCAGCAGTTTGCGGTTGGTGGAGACCCAGTACTTC
V: TRBV28
D: .
J: TRBJ2-5
size: .

CDR3: CASSAGRQGNTIYF
DNA: TGTGCCAGCTCCGCCGGGAGACAGGGAAACACCATATATTTT
V: TRBV28
D: .
J: TRBJ1-3
size: .

CDR3: CATSDGTSGLDEQFF
DNA: TGTGCCACCAGTGATGGGACTAGCGGATTGGATGAGCAGTTCTTC
V: TRBV24-1
D: TRBD2
J: TRBJ2-1
size: .

CDR3: CASSWRQGTDTQYF
DNA: TGTGCCAGCAGCTGGAGACAGGGTACAGATACGCAGTATTTT
V: TRBV7-2
D: TRBD1
J: TRBJ2-3
size: .

CDR3: CATEKGLAGEGTDTQYF
DNA: TGTGCCACCGAAAAGGGACTAGCGGGAGAGGGCACAGATACGCAGTATTTT
V: TRBV10-3
D: TRBD2
J: TRBJ2-3
size: .

CDR3: CASSEGQGYNQPQHF
DNA: TGTGCCAGCAGTGAGGGACAGGGGTACAATCAGCCCCAGCATTTT
V: TRBV6-1
D: TRBD1
J: TRBJ1-5
size: few

CDR3: CASSQSRTGRNQPQHF
DNA: TGTGCCAGCAGCCAATCCAGGACAGGGCGCAATCAGCCCCAGCATTTT
V: TRBV4-2
D: TRBD1
J: TRBJ1-5
size: .

CDR3: CASSLLAGGYNEQFF
DNA: TGTGCCAGCAGCTTGCTAGCGGGGGGCTACAATGAGCAGTTCTTC
V: TRBV11-2
D: TRBD2
J: TRBJ2-1
size: .

CDR3: CASSQRALSTSPLHF
DNA: TGCGCCAGCAGCCAAAGAGCCCTGTCAACCTCACCCCTCCACTTT
V: TRBV4-3
D: .
J: TRBJ1-6
size: once

CDR3: CASNPGQGVYPRLNTEAFF
DNA: TGTGCCAGTAACCCGGGACAGGGTGTGTACCCACGTTTGAACACTGAAGCTTTCTTT
V: TRBV19
D: TRBD1
J: TRBJ1-1
size: .

CDR3: CASSFSTGNSPLHF
DNA: TGTGCCAGCAGTTTTTCTACAGGGAATTCACCCCTCCACTTT
V: TRBV27
D: .
J: TRBJ1-6
size: .

CDR3: CSVSESTGVNTGELFF
DNA: TGCAGCGTATCCGAGTCGACAGGGGTGAACACCGGGGAGCTGTTTTTT
V: TRBV29-1
D: TRBD1
J: TRBJ2-2
size: .

CDR3: CASIEREDYEQYF
DNA: TGTGCCAGCATCGAGCGGGAGGACTACGAGCAGTACTTC
V: TRBV28
D: TRBD2
J: TRBJ2-7
size: .

CDR3: CASPLNPHRDSNNSPLHF
DNA: TGTGCCAGCCCATTGAACCCACATCGGGACTCAAATAATTCACCCCTCCACTTT
V: TRBV27
D: .
J: TRBJ1-6
size: .

CDR3: CASSVTDYPNNEQFF
DNA: TGTGCCAGCAGTGTCACGGACTATCCCAACAATGAGCAGTTCTTC
V: TRBV6-4
D: .
J: TRBJ2-1
size: .

CDR3: CASSQRGIISGNTIYF
DNA: TGTGCCAGCAGCCAAAGGGGGATAATCTCTGGAAACACCATATATTTT
V: TRBV6-2/TRBV6-3
D: .
J: TRBJ1-3
size: .

CDR3: CASSLSQGTTDTQYF
DNA: TGTGCCAGCAGCTTGTCGCAGGGAACCACAGATACGCAGTATTTT
V: TRBV5-4
D: .
J: TRBJ2-3
size: .

CDR3: CASSYSVPDGYTF
DNA: TGTGCCAGCAGTTACTCAGTGCCGGATGGCTACACCTTC
V: TRBV6-2/TRBV6-3
D: .
J: TRBJ1-2
size: .

CDR3: CASSLFLGTNQPQHF
DNA: TGTGCCAGCAGCTTATTTCTGGGGACTAATCAGCCCCAGCATTTT
V: TRBV7-2
D: .
J: TRBJ1-5
size: .

CDR3: CASTHGGGTLGYTF
DNA: TGTGCCAGCACCCACGGAGGAGGGACCCTTGGCTACACCTTC
V: TRBV7-9
D: .
J: TRBJ1-2
size: few

CDR3: CASSSRSGGIYNEQFF
DNA: TGTGCCAGCAGCTCCAGGAGCGGAGGGATTTACAATGAGCAGTTCTTC
V: TRBV3-1/TRBV3-2
D: .
J: TRBJ2-1
size: .

CDR3: CASSQVGANYGYTF
DNA: TGCGCCAGCAGCCAAGTCGGGGCTAACTATGGCTACACCTTC
V: TRBV4-3
D: .
J: TRBJ1-2
size: .

CDR3: CASSVGQSTLNTEAFF
DNA: TGTGCCAGCAGCGTGGGACAGTCTACCTTGAACACTGAAGCTTTCTTT
V: TRBV7-8
D: TRBD1
J: TRBJ1-1
size: once

CDR3: CASSEWGGRETQYF
DNA: TGTGCCAGCAGTGAGTGGGGCGGTAGAGAGACCCAGTACTTC
V: TRBV2
D: .
J: TRBJ2-5
size: .

CDR3: CATSARGASGGRDTQYF
DNA: TGTGCCACCAGTGCCCGGGGGGCTAGTGGTGGTAGGGATACGCAGTATTTT
V: TRBV24-1
D: .
J: TRBJ2-3
size: .

CDR3: CASSSGTRGTEAFF
DNA: TGTGCCAGCAGCTCGGGGACCAGGGGCACTGAAGCTTTCTTT
V: TRBV5-6
D: .
J: TRBJ1-1
size: .

CDR3: CASSPDYQSYNEQFF
DNA: TGTGCCAGCAGCCCCGACTATCAATCCTACAATGAGCAGTTCTTC
V: TRBV4-2
D: .
J: TRBJ2-1
size: .

CDR3: CASKGTGFYEQYF
DNA: TGTGCCAGCAAAGGAACAGGGTTCTACGAGCAGTACTTC
V: TRBV6-5
D: .
J: TRBJ2-7
size: .

CDR3: CASSTGIYGYTF
DNA: TGTGCCAGCTCGACAGGCATCTATGGCTACACCTTC
V: TRBV18
D: .
J: TRBJ1-2
size: .

CDR3: CASSLGGTAILNYGYTF
DNA: TGTGCCAGCAGTCTGGGCGGGACAGCTATACTTAACTATGGCTACACCTTC
V: TRBV28
D: TRBD1
J: TRBJ1-2
size: .

CDR3: CASSLAFGTGSGYTF
DNA: TGTGCCAGCAGTTTAGCTTTCGGGACAGGGAGTGGCTACACCTTC
V: TRBV28
D: TRBD1
J: TRBJ1-2
size: .

CDR3: CASSPSTGAGELFF
DNA: TGTGCCAGCTCACCCTCAACAGGGGCCGGGGAGCTGTTTTTT
V: TRBV18
D: TRBD1
J: TRBJ2-2
size: .

CDR3: CASSLPLGQGATETQYF
DNA: TGTGCCAGCAGTCTTCCCCTTGGACAGGGGGCAACAGAGACCCAGTACTTC
V: TRBV28
D: TRBD1
J: TRBJ2-5
size: .

CDR3: CATRTSQWTVQGAYEQYF
DNA: TGTGCCACCAGAACCTCACAATGGACAGTTCAAGGGGCCTACGAGCAGTACTTC
V: TRBV24-1
D: .
J: TRBJ2-7
size: few